This TCR beta chain was obtained from a study of T cell repertoires in aging, cancer and after chemotherapy. Amplification of TCR beta used genomic DNA extracted from peripheral blood. Between the trimmed V and J ends, which lost 1 base and 2 bases, there was a span of 13 bases. This CDR3 spans 15 amino acids. Germline values: CDR1 SGHRS, CDR2 YFSETQ. The sample holds a few counts of this clonotype. Rearranged V-D-J TRB sequences were amplified with a mixed TRB-A/B primer pool. MiXCR was run by TCRdb on the multiplex PCR reads, yielding one entry per CDR3 protein. The profile shows roughly 980 distinct CDR3 sequences, 46% of them singletons.

Sequencing was done on a sample of blood. V gene TRBV5-1 combines with J gene TRBJ2-7, with D possibly matching TRBD2 (6 bases). This receptor was identified in a human donor with a solid tumor. The donor label of this sample is uncertain. The DNA of the CDR3 is TGCGCCAGCAGCTTGTTGCCGGGGGTTACCTACGAGCAGTACGTC. Its translation is CASSLLPGVTYEQYV.